The 29 T cell receptor beta chains below come from one sample, sequenced in a study of regulatory T cells in long-lasting Graves disease. As for time point: persistent/refractory GD, antithyroid drugs over 5 years with positive TRAb. RNA from PBMCs was the source of the TCR library. Library construction for TCR beta used iRepertoire HTBI primers and Arm-PCR of CDR3 regions. One entry per CDR3 protein results from TCRdb running MiXCR on the multiplex PCR reads. Seen here are roughly 400,000 distinct CDR3 sequences, 21% observed once, and the top ten hold around 15%. The sample in question was peripheral blood mononuclear cells (PBMCs), obtained when the disease was refractory, from a patient treated with antithyroid drugs. The receptor set was obtained from a female donor with Graves disease.

Comments on this clonotype: A read error is possible here, since a much larger clone lies one base away. CDR3 in DNA: TGTGCCAGCGGGGTAGCGGGCTACGAGCAGTACTTC. Amino acids: CASGVAGYEQYF. The chain combines TRBV12-3 or TRBV12-4 with TRBJ2-7, with 7 bases identical to TRBD2. Germline trimming cut 8 bases from V and 3 bases from J; bases unmatched to any gene: 4. CDR3 size: 12 residues.

This clonotype came up many times. J is TRBJ1-1 and V is TRBV20-1; D may be TRBD1 (5 bases). Looked up from germline, CDR1 is DFQATT and CDR2 is SNEGSKA (reference sequence). The CDR3 length is 13 residues. For the CDR3, the DNA is TGCAGCGTAGACGGGGGGGAGCACACTGAAGCTTTCTTT. Its translation is CSVDGGEHTEAFF.

This clonotype was counted many times. This sequence joins TRBV15 and TRBJ2-2, with D perhaps TRBD2 (6 bases). Per germline, CDR1 LNHNV and CDR2 YYDKDF (reference sequence). This CDR3 spans 15 amino acids. V was trimmed by 2 bases and J by 4 bases, leaving 11 bases between them. CDR3 in DNA: TGTGCCACCAGCAGAAGGGACTCCTCCACCGGGGAGCTGTTTTTT. The encoded protein is CATSRRDSSTGELFF.

This clonotype was detected ten times or more. The V gene is TRBV2, the J gene TRBJ2-5; D possibly matches TRBD1 or TRBD2 (6 bases each). Trimming shortened V by 7 bases and J by 5 bases, and 11 bases separated the two germline ends. Germline values: CDR1 SNHLY, CDR2 FYNNEI. The CDR3 runs to 12 residues. This CDR3 is CASTRRGETQYF. The CDR3 DNA reads as TGTGCCAGCACAAGGAGGGGGGAGACCCAGTACTTC.

The CDR3: CASSFDFSGTPGTGANVLTF. For the CDR3, the DNA is TGTGCCAGCAGCTTTGACTTCTCCGGGACACCGGGCACTGGGGCCAACGTCCTGACTTTC. The rearrangement links TRBV5-5 to TRBJ2-6; D is possibly TRBD1 (6 bases). Trimming removed 2 bases from V and 2 bases from J, with 23 bases in between. Germline V gene data show CDR1 as SGHKS and CDR2 as YYEKEE (reference sequence). The CDR3 runs 20 residues.

This clonotype has only a few counts. The CDR3 bases are TGTGCCAGCAGCTTATCCTACCCCTCGGACACTGAAGCTTTCTTT. Translating gives CASSLSYPSDTEAFF. The chain is built from TRBV7-2 and TRBJ1-1; D ambiguous. Germline loops: CDR1 SGHTA, CDR2 FQGNSA. This CDR3 is built from 15 residues. Trimming cost V 2 bases and J 3 bases, with 13 bases left between them.

A note on this clonotype: This sequence may be a read error, since a much larger clone differs from it by one base. The V call is TRBV6-1, the J call TRBJ1-2; the D gene is possibly TRBD1 (6 bases). The CDR3 is made up of 15 amino acids. Germline values: CDR1 MNHNS, CDR2 SASEGT. Here the CDR3 reads CASSEDSLTNYSYTF. The DNA for the CDR3 is TGTGCCAGCAGTGAGGACAGTTTGACTAACTATAGCTACACCTTC.

This clonotype was detected ten times or more. The chain uses TRBV29-1 and TRBJ2-7; 9 nucleotides match TRBD2. With V trimmed by 0 bases and J by 2 bases, 5 bases remained unmatched. The germline V gene encodes CDR1 SQVTM and CDR2 ANQGSEA. This CDR3 has 15 amino acids. CDR3 region: CSVEDPREGTYEQYF. The DNA of the CDR3 is TGCAGCGTTGAAGACCCGCGGGAGGGAACCTACGAGCAGTACTTC.

This clonotype was seen a few times. The genes are TRBV20-1 and TRBJ2-7; TRBD2 might be the D (6 bases). Germline V gene lookup returns CDR1 DFQATT and CDR2 SNEGSKA (reference sequence). Trimming stripped 5 bases from V and 5 bases from J, with 19 bases between. The CDR3 runs to 14 residues. CDR3 nucleotide sequence: TGCAGTGCTCGCGGGGACGCGGGCAGCCACGAGCAGTACTTC. Translation: CSARGDAGSHEQYF.

Ten or more counts support this clonotype. The rearrangement joins TRBV7-2 to TRBJ1-1; tentatively, D is TRBD1 (6 bases). Germline-derived CDR1 and CDR2 are SGHTA and FQGNSA. The CDR3 extends over 15 amino acids. V was trimmed by 7 bases and J by 1 base, leaving 16 bases between them. CDR3 bases: TGTGCCAGCACCCAAGGCCCAGGGGCGAACACTGAAGCTTTCTTT. It encodes CASTQGPGANTEAFF.

This chain links TRBV6-1 with TRBJ1-6; D perhaps matches TRBD1 (6 bases). Trimming left V 5 bases short and J 7 bases short, with 15 bases between. Looked up from germline, CDR1 is MNHNS and CDR2 is SASEGT. The CDR3 length is 15 residues. As DNA, the CDR3 is TGTGCCAGCAGTAGCCTCCGGCAGGGGAATTCACCCCTCCACTTT. Its protein product is CASSSLRQGNSPLHF.

The genes are TRBV5-1 and TRBJ1-1; weak D call: TRBD1 (6 bases). This CDR3 contains 14 residues. The V and J ends lost 6 bases and 5 bases respectively, with 17 bases between them. Germline-derived CDR1 and CDR2 are SGHRS and YFSETQ. In nucleotides, the CDR3 is TGCGCCAGCACAGTTGGCAGGGGAAGAACTGAAGCTTTCTTT. Its translation is CASTVGRGRTEAFF.

The rearrangement links TRBV27 to TRBJ2-7, with 9 bases identical to TRBD2. Trimming cost V 3 bases and J 5 bases; bases outside gene matches: 8. The CDR3 spans 15 residues. Germline lookup yields CDR1 MNHEY and CDR2 SMNVEV (reference sequence). CDR3 coding DNA: TGTGCCAGCAGTTTGTTTAGCGGGAGCAATCACGAGCAGTACTTC. This sequence encodes CASSLFSGSNHEQYF.

This clonotype has at least ten counts. CDR3 sequence: CASSEGSSGRREQYF. The CDR3 DNA is TGTGCCAGCAGTGAGGGGTCTAGCGGGAGAAGAGAGCAGTACTTC. The V and J genes are TRBV2 and TRBJ2-7, with TRBD2 identical over 10 bases. Per the germline V gene, CDR1 is SNHLY and CDR2 is FYNNEI. The CDR3 is 15 residues long. V was clipped by 3 bases and J by 7 bases; unmatched bases: 9.

This clonotype has at least ten counts. The V gene is TRBV2, the J gene TRBJ2-5, with 7 positions matching TRBD2. The ends lost 7 bases at V and 5 bases at J; junction bases unmatched: 1. Germline V gene lookup returns CDR1 SNHLY and CDR2 FYNNEI. This CDR3 contains 11 residues. DNA of the CDR3: TGTGCCAGCACCGGGAGGGAGACCCAGTACTTC. This translates into CASTGRETQYF.

At least ten counts were recorded for this clonotype. The CDR3 sequence is CASSVGSGLETQYF. In DNA, the CDR3 is TGTGCCAGCAGCGTAGGGTCAGGGTTAGAGACCCAGTACTTC. The V and J genes are TRBV9 and TRBJ2-5; the D gene is possibly TRBD1 (5 bases). The germline CDR1 and CDR2 sequences are SGDLS and YYNGEE. CDR3 size: 14 residues. The V and J ends lost 0 bases and 4 bases respectively, with 10 bases between them.

In its sample, this clonotype was seen a few times. A much larger clone is a single base away; this may be a read error. The CDR3, as DNA: TGTGCCAGCAGTCAGACCGGGATAGTGTCCTACGAGCAGTACTTC. It yields the protein CASSQTGIVSYEQYF. The chain recombines TRBV13 with TRBJ2-7, with TRBD2 as a possible D gene (5 bases). Per germline, CDR1 PRHDT and CDR2 FYEKMQ (reference sequence). V gave up 6 bases and J gave up 1 base, with 16 bases separating them. The CDR3 consists of 15 residues.

This clonotype has only a few counts. This sequence joins TRBV11-1 and TRBJ1-1; the D is unclear. From germline, CDR1 is SGHAT and CDR2 FQDESV (reference sequence). V was pared by 7 bases and J by 0 bases, with 18 bases between. CDR3 length equals 16 residues. The CDR3 DNA reads as TGTGCCAGCAAGCCCACAACCTCGAACTTGAACACTGAAGCTTTCTTT. Translating it yields CASKPTTSNLNTEAFF. Combining the CDR3 with reference TRBV11-1 and TRBJ1-1 gives the whole variable domain EAEVAQSPRYKITEKSQAVAFWCDPISGHATLYWYRQILGQGPELLVQFQDESVVDDSQLPKDRFSAERLKGVDSTLKIQPAELGDSAMYLCASKPTTSNLNTEAFFGQGTRLTVV.

V gene TRBV3-1 combines with J gene TRBJ2-7; D ambiguous. The V gene's germline CDR1 is LGHDT and CDR2 YNNKEL (reference sequence). There are 14 residues in the CDR3. V was pared by 5 bases and J by 2 bases, with 13 bases between. The CDR3 DNA follows: TGTGCCAGCAGCAGGCCAGGCACAACCTACGAGCAGTACTTC. This encodes CASSRPGTTYEQYF.

There are many counts of this clonotype. The chain recombines TRBV2 with TRBJ1-5; 8 bases align to TRBD1. The CDR3 extends over 15 amino acids. V lost 4 bases, J lost 2 bases, and 4 bases stayed unmatched. Germline lookup yields CDR1 SNHLY and CDR2 FYNNEI. Here the CDR3 reads CASSAGGWGNQPQHF. For the CDR3, the DNA is TGTGCCAGCAGTGCAGGGGGCTGGGGCAATCAGCCCCAGCATTTT.

This clonotype was seen ten or more times. The V and J genes are TRBV2 and TRBJ2-2, with TRBD1 matching over 7 bases. The CDR3 is 14 amino acids. Germline CDR1 and CDR2: SNHLY and FYNNEI. V gave up 2 bases and J gave up 6 bases; unmatched junction bases: 3. The DNA of the CDR3 is TGTGCCAGCAGTGAACGACAGGGTGCCGGGGAGCTGTTTTTT. Translated, it gives CASSERQGAGELFF.

The rearrangement uses TRBV7-9 and TRBJ2-7, with TRBD2 matching over 9 bases. This CDR3 spans 15 amino acids. Germline V gives CDR1 SEHNR, CDR2 FQNEAQ (reference sequence). V trimming: 5 bases; J trimming: 0 bases; junction bases outside the gene matches: 5. The CDR3 here is CASSPSSGDSYEQYF. In DNA form, the CDR3 reads TGTGCCAGCAGCCCGTCTAGCGGGGACTCCTACGAGCAGTACTTC.

V and J are TRBV28 and TRBJ2-7; no firm D call. The germline CDR1 and CDR2 sequences are MDHEN and SYDVKM. The CDR3 is made up of 13 amino acids. Trimming took off 10 bases at V and 2 bases at J, with 15 bases between the two ends. CDR3: CATTGGPPYEQYF. For the CDR3, the DNA is TGTGCCACCACGGGCGGACCACCCTACGAGCAGTACTTC.

This clonotype was seen many times. For the CDR3, the DNA is TGTGCCATTAGCAAGGGTAGCGGGAGGGAGACCCAGTACTTC. It codes for CAISKGSGRETQYF. The chain links TRBV3-1 to TRBJ2-5; 10 bases map to TRBD2. Looked up from germline, CDR1 is LGHDT and CDR2 is YNNKEL (reference sequence). With V trimmed by 10 bases and J by 5 bases, 10 bases remained unmatched. This CDR3 comprises 14 residues.

This clonotype appeared many times. The chain uses TRBV27 and TRBJ1-5, with 9 nucleotides matching TRBD1. The CDR3 contains 14 residues. CDR1 and CDR2 (germline): MNHEY, SMNVEV (reference sequence). The junction had 7 bases not matched to a gene; V was cut back by 6 bases and J by 7 bases. CDR3 protein: CASSTDRGGQPQHF. The CDR3 nucleotides are TGTGCCAGCAGCACGGACAGGGGAGGACAGCCCCAGCATTTT.

This chain links TRBV20-1 with TRBJ1-1; D gene unclear. Trimming cost V 3 bases and J 6 bases, with 14 bases left between them. The germline CDR1 and CDR2 sequences are DFQATT and SNEGSKA (reference sequence). The CDR3 has 13 residues. CDR3 residues: CSASLDLVSEAFF. The CDR3 DNA follows: TGCAGTGCTAGCTTGGACTTGGTTTCTGAAGCTTTCTTT.

V is TRBV11-2 and J is TRBJ2-1; 11 nucleotides align to TRBD2. Trimming at V came to 1 base and at J to 6 bases, leaving 5 bases not matched to a gene. This CDR3 is 16 amino acids long. Germline V CDR1 and CDR2: SGHAT, FQNNGV. The CDR3, as DNA: TGTGCCAGCAGCTTAGGACTAGCGGGAAGAGGCAATGAGCAGTTCTTC. It is translated as CASSLGLAGRGNEQFF.

The sample holds many counts of this clonotype. CDR3 in DNA: TGTGCCAGCAGCGACCCCGGGACGGAGTGGCTTGGCTACACCTTC. It codes for CASSDPGTEWLGYTF. The rearrangement joins TRBV6-1 to TRBJ1-2; D is perhaps TRBD1 (5 bases). Trimming cost V 6 bases and J 7 bases, with 21 bases left between them. Germline CDR1 is MNHNS and CDR2 is SASEGT. The CDR3 contains 15 residues.

The CDR3 loop is CASTQIAGAPYEQYF. The CDR3 DNA follows: TGTGCCAGCACACAAATAGCGGGAGCCCCCTACGAGCAGTACTTC. The chain is built from TRBV6-2 or TRBV6-3 and TRBJ2-7; 9 bases fit TRBD2. This CDR3 comprises 15 residues. Trimming removed 7 bases from V and 2 bases from J; junction bases left unmatched: 9. Per the germline V gene, CDR1 is MNHEY and CDR2 is SVGEGT.